A selection of T cell receptor beta chains follows, all from one sample in a study of vaccination and CD4 T cells after COVID-19. Antigens of these TCRs are unknown. In TCRdb, the PCR reads were re-called with MiXCR into one record per CDR3 protein. This sample has tens of thousands of distinct CDR3 sequences, with approximately 30% found just once. The sequencing here drew on CD4+ T cells from blood, cultured in vitro, taken about 7 months after SARS-CoV-2 vaccination. Receptors were obtained from a human donor who had recovered from COVID-19. Each CDR3 is given with its conserved first and last residue. A D gene is named only where the DNA matches it firmly. Not every row has a clone size; where given, it reads once, few, many or a size class.

j_call v_call d_call clone_size cdr3_nt cdr3_aa
TRBJ2-5 TRBV6-5 - few TGTGCCAGCAGTTACTCATCCAGGACGGGGACCCAGTACTTC CASSYSSRTGTQYF
TRBJ2-5 TRBV7-6 TRBD2 few TGTGCCAGCAGCTTAAACCTAGCGGGCGAAGAGACCCAGTACTTC CASSLNLAGEETQYF
TRBJ1-1 TRBV20-1 - - TGCAGTGCTAGAGTATGGGAGATGAACACTGAAGCTTTCTTT CSARVWEMNTEAFF
TRBJ2-7 TRBV7-2 TRBD1 few TGTGCCAGCAGCCACGGACAGGGGGGTTTCTACGAGCAGTACTTC CASSHGQGGFYEQYF
TRBJ1-2 TRBV6-4 TRBD1 few TGTGCCAGCAGTGACTGGAACAGGGGCGGTGGCTACACCTTC CASSDWNRGGGYTF
TRBJ1-1 TRBV6-5 - - TGTGCCAGCAGTTACGCGCCGGGGGCGAACACTGAAGCTTTCTTT CASSYAPGANTEAFF
TRBJ1-1 TRBV5-4 TRBD1 - TGTGCCAGCAGCCCATACAGGGGACTCGGGAACACTGAAGCTTTCTTT CASSPYRGLGNTEAFF
TRBJ2-5 TRBV20-1 TRBD1 - TGCAGTGCTAGAAGACAGGGGTCCTTGGAGACCCAGTACTTC CSARRQGSLETQYF
TRBJ2-1 TRBV7-3 TRBD1 few TGTGCCAGCAGCGACGGACAGGGAGATGAGCAGTTCTTC CASSDGQGDEQFF
TRBJ2-7 TRBV5-4 - - TGTGCCAGCAGCTTGGGAGAACACGAAGTCTACGAGCAGTACTTC CASSLGEHEVYEQYF
TRBJ2-7 TRBV20-1 TRBD1 few TGCAGTGCTAGAGAACATACAGGGGGTGGAGAGCAGTACTTC CSAREHTGGGEQYF
TRBJ1-2 TRBV14 TRBD1 - TGTGCCAGCAGTGGACAGGGTTACTATGGCTACACCTTC CASSGQGYYGYTF
TRBJ2-7 TRBV6-8 - few TGTGCCAGCATCATCCGGGAACCTTCCTACGAGCAGTACTTC CASIIREPSYEQYF
TRBJ2-7 TRBV4-2 TRBD2 - TGTGCCAGCAGCCAGCTACTAGCGGGGGGCTACGAGCAGTACTTC CASSQLLAGGYEQYF